This TCR beta chain was sequenced in a study of CD8+ T cells in alopecia areata (dated 2018 in TCRdb). Some background on the complete study: Treated patients were enrolled in an open-label pilot trial of oral tofacitinib, 5 to 10 mg twice daily, for moderate-to-severe alopecia areata. For the treated patients, the SALT score, which quantifies what percentage of scalp surface area is affected, served as the measure of disease severity. Scalp clonality was compared across normal scalp (n=4), patchy alopecia areata scalp (n=8), and alopecia totalis/universalis scalp (n=8). immunoSEQ multiplex PCR using 35 Vbeta forward primers and 13 Jbeta reverse primers was used to amplify TCRbeta CDR3 regions. In both human patients and the C3H/HeJ mouse model, the study applied high-throughput TCRbeta sequencing to look at T cell clonal expansion in alopecia areata. The RNA source kit depended on sample type: the PAXgene miRNA kit for fixed scalp, the miRNeasy kit for PBMCs, and the RNeasy kit for mouse skin. On the human side, TCRbeta sequencing was run on scalp tissue and on sorted CD4+ and CD8+ peripheral blood T cells from healthy controls and from alopecia areata patients with either patchy or totalis/universalis disease. Tofacitinib-treated patients had biopsies at baseline and at 4 and 24 weeks of treatment, with a later scalp biopsy in several patients. Patients received tofacitinib for 6 to 18 months and were then followed off drug for 6 months to check for delayed response and recurrence.

With regard to this clone: Its specific antigen is unknown. No base qualities exist here, and no much larger clone lies one base off it.

Cut back by 0 bases and 5 bases, the V and J ends lie 11 bases apart. Spanning cysteine to phenylalanine, the CDR3 consists of 13 amino acids. Kept here is only the CDR3 DNA, which spans 39 bases and is read in frame from base 1. Looking up the germline V gene (reference sequence) yields CDR1 GTSNPN and CDR2 SVGIG. The research as a whole found: Tofacitinib significantly decreased scalp clonality and the number of expanded CD8+ clones among the top 100 scalp clones. Scalp TCR repertoire analysis is complicated because resident alphabeta T cells in normal human skin are also sequenced, whereas mouse skin is dominated by gammadelta T cells. Many expanded lesional clones persisted in scalp and blood during tofacitinib treatment, which may partly explain relapse after stopping treatment. Because the treated cohort was small and had only one nonresponder, larger studies are needed to examine links between baseline CD8+ expansion and response. Compared with normal scalp, lesional scalp had higher clonality and more expanded CD8+ clones, particularly in alopecia totalis/universalis, a pattern that suggests antigenic drive. TCR sequences shared between patients were less clear than in mice, possibly partly because of HLA diversity in the patient population.

The library was produced with the immunoSEQ multiplex PCR assay. RNA was extracted from all samples and reverse transcribed into cDNA, which served as template for TCR sequencing. SuperScript III was used for first-strand cDNA synthesis, primed with a 2:1 mix of oligo-dT and random hexamers. A synthetic immune receptor repertoire was used to measure amplification bias, and any remaining bias was corrected computationally. The original methods were these. Raw reads were preprocessed to remove errors, and CDR3 was defined according to IMGT conventions as the region from the conserved cysteine to phenylalanine. Clonality was computed by normalizing Shannon entropy by log2 of the number of productive unique TCRs and subtracting the result from 1. Whether scalp clones were CD4 or CD8 was inferred by matching scalp TCRbeta sequences against CD4 and CD8 repertoires sorted from blood. TCRdb stores this immuneACCESS table with in-frame sequences only. Part of the clones is absent; in the studies checked, under half of the shortfall reflects unresolved V genes, and no reason is known for the rest. Clone size and V and J calls were adopted from that table, with D and trimming inferred from the DNA. The sample table lists roughly 200,000 clones, less than 70% of them with a count of one. Of the sample, less than 14% is held by the ten largest clones.

The time point label, read with the paper, signifies: 24 weeks on oral tofacitinib. The treatment or condition label for this specimen denotes: oral pan-JAK inhibitor, 5-10 mg twice daily. From alopecia areata patients, peripheral blood was collected along with lesional scalp punch biopsies. PBMCs were separated by density centrifugation and stained for CD3, CD4 and CD8, after which CD4+ and CD8+ T cells were sorted on a FACSAria. The sample here was CD8+ T cells sorted from blood, taken at week 24, from a patient treated with tofacitinib. The chain is assembled from TRBV30 and TRBJ2-7; a tentative D call is TRBD1 (5 bases match). The clonotype comes from a human donor with alopecia areata. The base sequence is TGTGCCTGGAGTGTAGGTCCAGGGAACGAGCAGTACTTC. Its amino acids are CAWSVGPGNEQYF.